The 5 T cell receptor beta chains given below trace back to one sample, sequenced in a study of Ad26.COV2.S vaccination and SARS-CoV-2 variants. Sequencing was performed with immunoSEQ multiplex PCR; in TCRdb, only in-frame clones are kept and a portion is missing. The sample yields 450,000 to 550,000 clones, 89% seen once. Treatment meaning: some 20 received Ad26.COV2.S at low or high dose, single or two shots; 5 received placebo; per-sample allocation not given. Samples came from day 63 after the first vaccine or placebo injection. The source material was peripheral blood, sampled in a trial of Ad26.COV2.S vaccine versus placebo. Receptor source: a person between 18 and 60 years old who received the Ad26.COV2.S COVID-19 vaccine or a placebo.

The chain uses TRBV12-3 or TRBV12-4 and TRBJ2-1, with unresolved D. This CDR3 comprises 13 residues. V dropped 0 bases and J dropped 8 bases, with 8 bases sitting between them. The CDR3 reads CASSLAGPDEQFF. The DNA for the CDR3 is TGTGCCAGCAGTTTAGCCGGGCCGGATGAGCAGTTCTTC.

The rearrangement uses TRBV7-2 and TRBJ1-2; D is perhaps TRBD1 (5 bases). CDR1 and CDR2 from the germline V gene are SGHTA and FQGNSA. The CDR3 has 14 amino acids. V was pared by 1 base and J by 5 bases, with 11 bases between. The CDR3 spells CASSLGRALYGYTF. CDR3 nucleotide sequence: TGTGCCAGCAGCTTAGGCAGGGCGCTTTATGGCTACACCTTC. The variable domain in full, with the rest retrieved from reference TRBV7-2 and TRBJ1-2, is GAGVSQSPSNKVTEKGKDVELRCDPISGHTALYWYRQSLGQGLEFLIYFQGNSAPDKSGLPSDRFSAERTGGSVSTLTIQRTQQEDSAVYLCASSLGRALYGYTFGSGTRLTVV.

This clone occurred a few times. The CDR3 DNA follows: TGCGCCAGCAGTCAGTCCCGTTTAAACACTGAAGCTTTCTTT. This sequence encodes CASSQSRLNTEAFF. The genes are TRBV23-1 and TRBJ1-1, with D uncertain. TRBV23-1 is flagged as an ORF with uncertain function. V lost 3 bases to trimming and J lost 2 bases, with 10 bases between them. The CDR3 runs 14 residues.

This clone was seen a few times. V gene TRBV5-8 combines with J gene TRBJ1-3; D remains ambiguous. V gave up 4 bases and J gave up 0 bases, with 20 bases separating them. Germline assignment: CDR1 SGHTS and CDR2 YDEGEE. This CDR3 is built from 18 residues. The CDR3: CASSQDSSFVASGNTIYF. The DNA for the CDR3 is TGTGCCAGCAGCCAGGACTCCTCGTTCGTGGCCTCTGGAAACACCATATATTTT.

This clone came up once. The chain couples TRBV5-4 to TRBJ2-1; D possibly corresponds to TRBD2 (6 bases). Germline CDR1 reads SGHNT; CDR2 reads YYREEE (reference sequence). The germline V and J ends were trimmed by 0 bases and 4 bases, with 8 bases remaining between them. The CDR3 runs 14 residues. CDR3 nucleotides: TGTGCCAGCAGCTTGGGGGGGAGGTACAATGAGCAGTTCTTC. Its protein product is CASSLGGRYNEQFF.